What follows are 3 T cell receptor beta chains derived from one specimen sequenced in a study of radiotherapy plus CTLA-4 blockade in lung cancer. Assay: immunoSEQ multiplex PCR; the TCRdb copy retains only in-frame clones and omits some. The sample carries 48,000 or so clones, around four fifths recorded once. The sample consisted of peripheral blood, taken from a patient treated with radiotherapy plus ipilimumab. The receptor set was obtained from a human donor with non-small cell lung cancer whose response to radiotherapy plus ipilimumab could not be evaluated.

V gene TRBV11-2 combines with J gene TRBJ2-3, with D hard to call. Trimming stripped 5 bases from V and 7 bases from J, with 10 bases between. Germline assignment: CDR1 SGHAT and CDR2 FQNNGV. This CDR3 is 12 amino acids long. The CDR3 loop reads CASSRPPNTQYF. CDR3 DNA sequence: TGTGCCAGCAGCCGTCCCCCTAATACGCAGTATTTT.

This rearrangement joins TRBV19 to TRBJ1-1, with no clear D. The length of the CDR3 is 14 residues. The V gene lost 1 base and the J gene lost 4 bases, with 10 bases spanning the gap. Germline values: CDR1 LNHDA, CDR2 SQIVND (reference sequence). The CDR3 bases are TGTGCCAGTAGTATAGCGGGTTTACGCACTGAAGCTTTCTTT. Translated, it gives CASSIAGLRTEAFF.

This chain connects TRBV10-3 to TRBJ2-3; the match to TRBD2 covers 8 bases. The CDR3 covers 14 residues. Germline V gives CDR1 ENHRY, CDR2 SYGVKD. V dropped 4 bases and J dropped 4; count of bases not matched to a gene: 4. The CDR3 region is CAISAGTSPDTQYF. The CDR3 DNA sequence: TGTGCCATCAGTGCGGGGACTAGTCCAGATACGCAGTATTTT.